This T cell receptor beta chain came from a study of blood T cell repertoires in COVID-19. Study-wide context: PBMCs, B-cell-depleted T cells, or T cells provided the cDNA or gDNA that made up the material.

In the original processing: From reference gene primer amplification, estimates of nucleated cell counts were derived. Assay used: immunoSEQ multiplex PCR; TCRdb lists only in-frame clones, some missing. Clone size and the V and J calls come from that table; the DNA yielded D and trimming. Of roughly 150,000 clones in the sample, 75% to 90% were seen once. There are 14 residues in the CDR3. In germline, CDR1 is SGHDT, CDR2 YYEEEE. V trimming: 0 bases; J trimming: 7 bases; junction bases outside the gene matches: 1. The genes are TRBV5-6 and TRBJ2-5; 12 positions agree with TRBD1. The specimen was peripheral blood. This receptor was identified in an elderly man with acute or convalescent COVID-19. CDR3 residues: CASSLAGQGATQYF. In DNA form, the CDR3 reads TGTGCCAGCAGCTTGGCGGGACAGGGGGCGACCCAGTACTTC.